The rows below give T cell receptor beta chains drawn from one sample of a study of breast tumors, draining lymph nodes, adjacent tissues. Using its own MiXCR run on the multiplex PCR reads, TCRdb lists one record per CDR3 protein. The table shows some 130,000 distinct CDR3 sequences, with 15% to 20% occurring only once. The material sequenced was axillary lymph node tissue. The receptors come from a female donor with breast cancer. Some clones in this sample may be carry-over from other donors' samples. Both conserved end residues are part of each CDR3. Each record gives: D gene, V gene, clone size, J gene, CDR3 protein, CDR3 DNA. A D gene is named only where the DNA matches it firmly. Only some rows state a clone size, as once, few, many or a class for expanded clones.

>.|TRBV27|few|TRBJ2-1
CASSSREETIRQFF
TGTGCCAGCAGCTCTAGAGAAGAAACGATAAGGCAGTTCTTC
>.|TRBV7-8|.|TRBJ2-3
CASSPGLGTQYF
TGTGCCAGCAGCCCGGGCTTAGGTACGCAGTATTTT
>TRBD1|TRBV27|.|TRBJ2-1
CASQQGEPLYNEQFF
TGTGCCAGCCAACAGGGGGAGCCCCTCTACAATGAGCAGTTCTTC
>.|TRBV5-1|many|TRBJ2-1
CASSLSRLDEQFF
TGCGCCAGCAGCTTGTCTAGGCTCGATGAGCAGTTCTTC
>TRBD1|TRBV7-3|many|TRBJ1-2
CASSYDRGSGYTF
TGTGCCAGCAGCTACGACAGGGGTAGTGGCTACACCTTC
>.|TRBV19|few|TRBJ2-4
CASQQGTTKNIQYF
TGTGCCAGTCAACAGGGTACAACCAAAAACATTCAGTACTTC
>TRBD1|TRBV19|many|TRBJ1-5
CASSIAGTAGGNQPQHF
TGTGCCAGTAGTATTGCCGGGACAGCTGGCGGGAATCAGCCCCAGCATTTT
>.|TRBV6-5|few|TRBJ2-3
CASSYGASTDTQYF
TGTGCCAGCAGTTATGGCGCAAGCACAGATACGCAGTATTTT
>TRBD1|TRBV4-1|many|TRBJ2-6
CASSQRAPGQGQTGANVLTF
TGCGCCAGCAGCCAGAGGGCACCGGGACAGGGTCAAACTGGGGCCAACGTCCTGACTTTC
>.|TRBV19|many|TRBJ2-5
CASIGRGQETQYF
TGTGCCAGTATAGGGCGGGGCCAAGAGACCCAGTACTTC
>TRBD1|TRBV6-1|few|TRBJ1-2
CASSDQTGGVDGYTF
TGTGCCAGCAGTGACCAAACAGGGGGCGTTGATGGCTACACCTTC
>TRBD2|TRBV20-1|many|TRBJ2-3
CSAREPSGGLDTQYF
TGCAGTGCTAGAGAGCCCAGCGGGGGGCTAGATACGCAGTATTTT
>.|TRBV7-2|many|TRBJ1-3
CASRSGSRSGNTIYF
TGTGCCAGCAGATCCGGGAGCCGCTCTGGAAACACCATATATTTT
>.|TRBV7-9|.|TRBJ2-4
CASSPQGSLGVAKNIQYF
TGTGCCAGCAGCCCCCAGGGTTCTTTGGGGGTAGCCAAAAACATTCAGTACTTC
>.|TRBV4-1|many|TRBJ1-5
CASSQDSGQPQHF
TGCGCCAGCAGCCAAGATTCGGGGCAGCCCCAGCATTTT
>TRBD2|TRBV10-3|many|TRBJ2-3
CAISEVAGEPDTQYF
TGTGCCATCAGTGAGGTTGCGGGGGAACCAGATACGCAGTATTTT
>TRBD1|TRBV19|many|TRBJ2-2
CASSMGQSTGELFF
TGTGCCAGTAGTATGGGACAGAGCACCGGGGAGCTGTTTTTT
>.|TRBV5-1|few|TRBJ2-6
CASSFLSGANVLTF
TGCGCCAGCAGCTTTCTCTCTGGGGCCAACGTCCTGACTTTC
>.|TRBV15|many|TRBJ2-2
CATSRQYGAYGELFF
TGTGCCACCAGCAGACAGTACGGGGCTTACGGGGAGCTGTTTTTT
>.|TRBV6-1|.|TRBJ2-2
CASSTSRNTGELFF
TGTGCCAGCTCTACTAGCAGAAACACCGGGGAGCTGTTTTTT
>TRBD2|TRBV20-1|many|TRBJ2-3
CSASGRASGSTDTQYF
TGCAGTGCTTCCGGACGGGCTAGCGGGAGTACAGATACGCAGTATTTT
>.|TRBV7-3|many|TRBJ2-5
CASSLTSMETQYF
TGTGCCAGCAGCTTAACTAGTATGGAGACCCAGTACTTC
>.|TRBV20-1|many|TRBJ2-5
CSARMAGQETQYF
TGCAGTGCTAGAATGGCAGGCCAAGAGACCCAGTACTTC
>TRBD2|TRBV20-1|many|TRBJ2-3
CSARGSGGATDTQYF
TGCAGTGCACGCGGTAGCGGGGGGGCTACAGATACGCAGTATTTT
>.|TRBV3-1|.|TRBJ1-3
CASTWDVGNTIYF
TGTGCCAGCACGTGGGATGTAGGAAACACCATATATTTT
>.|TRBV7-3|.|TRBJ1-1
CASSLQENTEAFF
TGTGCCAGCAGCTTACAGGAGAACACTGAAGCTTTCTTT
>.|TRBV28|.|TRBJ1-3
CASSLGDTIYF
TGTGCCAGCAGTTTAGGGGACACCATATATTTT
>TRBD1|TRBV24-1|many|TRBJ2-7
CATSDGTAYEQYF
TGTGCCACCAGTGATGGGACAGCCTACGAGCAGTACTTC
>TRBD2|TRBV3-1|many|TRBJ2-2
CASSQGRGGELFF
TGTGCCAGCAGCCAGGGGAGGGGCGGGGAGCTGTTTTTT
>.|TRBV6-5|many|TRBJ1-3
CASKSGQFSGNTIYF
TGTGCCAGCAAATCGGGACAATTCTCTGGAAACACCATATATTTT
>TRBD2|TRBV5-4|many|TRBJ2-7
CASSPDLAGPYEQYF
TGTGCCAGCAGCCCCGACTTAGCGGGACCCTACGAGCAGTACTTC
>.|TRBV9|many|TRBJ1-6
CASSARVDGSPLHF
TGTGCCAGCAGCGCTAGGGTGGATGGGTCACCCCTCCACTTT
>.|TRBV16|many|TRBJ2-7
CASSQQGSEEQYF
TGTGCCAGCAGCCAGCAGGGGTCGGAAGAGCAGTACTTC
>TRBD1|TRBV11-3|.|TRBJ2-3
CASSWADRGLLDTQYF
TGTGCCAGCAGCTGGGCGGACAGGGGGCTTCTCGATACGCAGTATTTT
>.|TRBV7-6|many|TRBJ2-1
CASSGGHSAPYNEQFF
TGTGCCAGCAGCGGGGGACACAGCGCCCCTTACAATGAGCAGTTCTTC
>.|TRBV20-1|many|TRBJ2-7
CSANSLGVRMYF
TGCAGTGCTAACTCCCTGGGGGTCCGAATGTACTTC
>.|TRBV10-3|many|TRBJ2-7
CAISEGSGIPYEQYF
TGTGCCATCAGTGAAGGGTCCGGAATTCCCTACGAGCAGTACTTC
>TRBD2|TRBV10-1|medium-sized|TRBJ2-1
CASSGIAGGNEQFF
TGCGCCAGCAGTGGTATAGCGGGAGGGAATGAGCAGTTCTTC
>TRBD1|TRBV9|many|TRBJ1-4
CASSVGGSGTVEEKLFF
TGTGCCAGCAGCGTAGGAGGTTCCGGGACAGTTGAGGAAAAACTGTTTTTT
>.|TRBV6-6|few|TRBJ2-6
CASSFLQAGANVLTF
TGTGCCAGCAGTTTTTTGCAGGCTGGGGCCAACGTCCTGACTTTC
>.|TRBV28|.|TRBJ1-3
CASSERTVRNTIYF
TGTGCCAGCAGCGAAAGGACAGTAAGAAACACCATATATTTT
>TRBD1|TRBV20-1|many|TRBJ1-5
CSATGQGNQPQHF
TGCAGTGCCACAGGACAGGGCAATCAGCCCCAGCATTTT
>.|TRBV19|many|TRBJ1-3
CASSQQGGNTIYF
TGTGCCAGTAGTCAGCAAGGTGGAAACACCATATATTTT
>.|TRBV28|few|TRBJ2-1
CASSPHNEQFF
TGTGCCAGCAGTCCCCACAATGAGCAGTTCTTC
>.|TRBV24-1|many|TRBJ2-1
CATSDFDPNNEQFF
TGTGCCACCAGTGATTTCGACCCTAACAATGAGCAGTTCTTC
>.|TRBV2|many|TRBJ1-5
CASRLDSPHQPQHF
TGTGCCAGCAGATTGGACAGCCCTCATCAGCCCCAGCATTTT
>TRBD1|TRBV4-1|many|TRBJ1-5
CASSQTQGSSNQPQHF
TGCGCCAGCAGCCAAACACAGGGGAGTAGCAATCAGCCCCAGCATTTT
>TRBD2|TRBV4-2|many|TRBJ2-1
CASSQETSGGNEQFF
TGTGCCAGCAGCCAAGAGACTAGCGGGGGCAATGAGCAGTTCTTC
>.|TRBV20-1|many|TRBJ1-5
CSASETTRSPRQPQHF
TGCAGTGCTAGCGAGACAACAAGGAGCCCCCGGCAGCCCCAGCATTTT
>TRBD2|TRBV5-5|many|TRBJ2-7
CASSMEPRGDEQYF
TGTGCCAGCAGCATGGAGCCCCGGGGGGACGAGCAGTACTTC
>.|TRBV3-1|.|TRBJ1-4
CASSLPAGGASNEKLFF
TGTGCCAGCAGCCTTCCGGCGGGGGGCGCATCTAATGAAAAACTGTTTTTT
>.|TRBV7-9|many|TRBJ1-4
CASSLRGLSEKLFF
TGTGCCAGCAGCTTACGAGGGTTAAGCGAAAAACTGTTTTTT
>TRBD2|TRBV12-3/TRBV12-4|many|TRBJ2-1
CASSFVSGGRAREQFF
TGTGCCAGCAGTTTCGTCTCGGGAGGAAGGGCAAGGGAGCAGTTCTTC
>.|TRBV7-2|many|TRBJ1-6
CASSSRMAPLHF
TGTGCCAGCAGCTCACGGATGGCACCCCTCCACTTT
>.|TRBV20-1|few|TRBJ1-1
CSARGGTEAFF
TGCAGTGCTAGAGGGGGCACTGAAGCTTTCTTT